The 9 T cell receptor beta chains reported below all come from one sample, sequenced in a study of identical twins. Via MiXCR, TCRdb re-called the 5' RACE reads, giving one row per CDR3 protein. The table lists hundreds of thousands of distinct CDR3 sequences, 9.5% of them singletons. The same data also contributed to another study, on yellow fever vaccine responses in identical twins.

Material: CD8+ T cells sorted from blood. These TCRs come from a woman under 30 in good health.

The gene calls are TRBV5-6 and TRBJ2-6, with D uncertain. Germline-derived CDR1 and CDR2 are SGHDT and YYEEEE. Trimming cost V 2 bases and J 0 bases, with 12 bases left between them. There are 17 residues in the CDR3. CDR3 DNA sequence: TGTGCCAGCAGCTTAGGCAGCTCTAGCTCTGGGGCCAACGTCCTGACTTTC. The encoded protein is CASSLGSSSSGANVLTF.

In its sample, this clonotype was seen many times. The chain carries TRBV12-3 or TRBV12-4 and TRBJ1-3, with D hard to call. Trimming left V 7 bases short and J 0 bases short, with 13 bases between. The CDR3 is made up of 15 amino acids. Here the CDR3 reads CASTPKVSSGNTIYF. CDR3 nucleotide sequence: TGTGCCAGCACCCCCAAGGTGTCCTCTGGAAACACCATATATTTT.

This clonotype was observed once. The junction differs from germline at one of its ends, possibly a read error. The chain uses TRBV24-1 and TRBJ1-1; a possible D gene is TRBD1 (6 bases). CDR1 and CDR2 (germline): KGHDR, SFDVKD. The CDR3 is 13 amino acids. Written as DNA, the CDR3 is TGTGCCACCAGTGATGGACAGTCAGGCGAAGCTATCTTT. Translation gives CATSDGQSGEAIF.

The gene calls are TRBV6-5 and TRBJ2-5; 9 bases line up with TRBD2. This CDR3 is 15 amino acids long. Germline-derived CDR1 and CDR2 are MNHEY and SVGAGI. V dropped 4 bases and J dropped 1; count of bases not matched to a gene: 4. The CDR3 DNA sequence: TGTGCCAGCAGTTCCAGCGGGGGGTCCCAAGAGACCCAGTACTTC. Its translation is CASSSSGGSQETQYF.

The rearrangement joins TRBV28 to TRBJ1-6; unclear D gene. Trimming pared 4 bases from V and 10 bases from J, leaving 11 bases between. CDR1 MDHEN and CDR2 SYDVKM come from the germline V gene. This CDR3 spans 13 amino acids. This chain's CDR3 is CASSSLLWSPLHF. The CDR3, as DNA: TGTGCCAGCAGTTCCCTTTTATGGTCACCCCTCCACTTT.

This clonotype was seen a few times. This sequence joins TRBV2 and TRBJ2-2, with D possibly TRBD2 on 6 matching bases. Germline lookup yields CDR1 SNHLY and CDR2 FYNNEI. The CDR3 is 14 residues long. Trimming took 0 bases from V and 7 from J, leaving 9 bases between them. This chain's CDR3 is CASSEAPSVGELFF. Here the CDR3 DNA reads TGTGCCAGCAGTGAAGCGCCTAGCGTCGGGGAGCTGTTTTTT.

This clonotype has only a few counts. This chain joins TRBV20-1 and TRBJ2-7; 8 bases match TRBD2. The V segment lost 1 base and the J segment 3 bases; nucleotides outside the gene matches: 8. Germline CDR1 reads DFQATT; CDR2 reads SNEGSKA (reference sequence). CDR3 size: 15 residues. The CDR3 nucleotides read TGCAGTGCTAGAGGAGAGGAGCGGGAGTTCTACGAGCAGTACTTC. It codes for CSARGEEREFYEQYF.

The chain is built from TRBV20-1 and TRBJ2-7; maybe TRBD2 (5 bases). V was clipped by 3 bases and J by 0 bases, with 12 bases between them. Germline lookup yields CDR1 DFQATT and CDR2 SNEGSKA (reference sequence). The CDR3 length is 14 residues. The CDR3 bases are TGCAGTGCTAGTAATATAGCGTTCTCCTACGAGCAGTACTTC. It is translated as CSASNIAFSYEQYF.

This clonotype has more than one count but fewer than ten. The gene calls are TRBV12-3 or TRBV12-4 and TRBJ2-5; 10 nucleotides agree with TRBD2. J was trimmed by 5 bases and V by 6 bases; bases with no gene match: 3. The CDR3 totals 13 residues. CDR3 region: CASSGLAAETQYF. The CDR3 DNA reads TGTGCCAGCAGCGGACTAGCGGCCGAGACCCAGTACTTC.